This T cell receptor beta chain comes out of a study of blood T cell repertoires in COVID-19. Clones were read by immunoSEQ multiplex PCR, and TCRdb kept only the in-frame ones, dropping some. The sample has 110,000 to 150,000 clones; 87% are singletons. The germline V gene has CDR1 SGHAT and CDR2 FQDESV (reference sequence). V was shortened by 5 bases and J by 4 bases, with 13 bases between the two germline ends. The CDR3 runs 14 residues. The sequenced sample was PBMCs or T cells enriched from blood (not recorded which). The chain links TRBV11-1 to TRBJ2-3, with D tentatively TRBD1 (6 bases). This TCR came from a man in his 60s who had recovered from COVID-19. The DNA of the CDR3 is TGTGCCAGCAGCAGGCGACAGGCATCAGATACGCAGTATTTT. This codes for CASSRRQASDTQYF.